This entry lists 5 T cell receptor beta chains sequenced from one sample in a study of shared clonotypes between healthy human individuals. The protocol was immunoSEQ multiplex PCR, while the TCRdb copy is restricted to in-frame clones and leaves out a portion. The data hold roughly 1,500,000 clones, with less than 99% observed a single time. Source material: naive CD4+ T cells sorted from blood. Sample subset: CD45RA+ positively selected. All receptors derive from a man aged 25 to 40 in good health.

The J gene is TRBJ2-2, the V gene TRBV9; D uncertain. The V and J ends lost 4 bases and 0 bases respectively, with 13 bases between them. CDR1 is SGDLS and CDR2 is YYNGEE in the germline V gene. The CDR3 is made up of 16 amino acids. The CDR3 protein is CASSPHGPSNTGELFF. In DNA, the CDR3 is TGTGCCAGCAGCCCTCACGGGCCGTCGAACACCGGGGAGCTGTTTTTT.

The chain joins TRBV5-1 to TRBJ2-2; D gene uncertain. The CDR3 spans 15 residues. V was trimmed by 2 bases and J by 1 base, leaving 9 bases between them. Germline CDR1 and CDR2: SGHRS and YFSETQ. CDR3 protein: CASSFEPGNTGELFF. CDR3 DNA: TGCGCCAGCAGCTTTGAGCCCGGGAACACCGGGGAGCTGTTTTTT.

V usage is TRBV5-6 and J usage is TRBJ2-5; 11 bases line up with TRBD1. CDR3 length equals 15 residues. With V trimmed by 0 bases and J by 5 bases, 3 bases remained unmatched. CDR1 and CDR2 (germline): SGHDT, YYEEEE. CDR3: CASSLVGQGVETQYF. In DNA form, the CDR3 reads TGTGCCAGCAGCTTGGTGGGACAGGGGGTTGAGACCCAGTACTTC.

This chain uses TRBV6-5 with TRBJ1-4; unclear D gene. Trimming removed 2 bases from V and 4 bases from J, with 8 bases in between. This CDR3 region has 14 residues. CDR1 MNHEY and CDR2 SVGAGI come from the germline V gene. As DNA, the CDR3 is TGTGCCAGCAGTTACAGGACGGGTAATGAAAAACTGTTTTTT. This codes for CASSYRTGNEKLFF.

The chain links TRBV6-5 to TRBJ2-7, with 11 bases that match TRBD2. CDR1 is MNHEY, CDR2 SVGAGI, per germline. Germline trimming cut 4 bases from V and 5 bases from J; bases unmatched to any gene: 7. This CDR3 has 15 residues. The CDR3 DNA follows: TGTGCCAGCAGTTCCTTAGCGGGAGGGGTAGACGAGCAGTACTTC. The encoded protein is CASSSLAGGVDEQYF.